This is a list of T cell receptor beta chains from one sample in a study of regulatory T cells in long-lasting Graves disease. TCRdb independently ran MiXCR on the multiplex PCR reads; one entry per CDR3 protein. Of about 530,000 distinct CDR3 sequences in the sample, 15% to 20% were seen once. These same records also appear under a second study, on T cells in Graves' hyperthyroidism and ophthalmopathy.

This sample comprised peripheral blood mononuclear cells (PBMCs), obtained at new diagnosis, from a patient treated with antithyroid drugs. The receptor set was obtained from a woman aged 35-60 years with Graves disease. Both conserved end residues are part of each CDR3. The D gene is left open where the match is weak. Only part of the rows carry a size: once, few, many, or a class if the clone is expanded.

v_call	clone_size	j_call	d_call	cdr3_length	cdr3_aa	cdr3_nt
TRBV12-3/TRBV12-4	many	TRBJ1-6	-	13	CASTGQRGSPLHF	TGTGCCAGCACCGGACAGCGAGGTTCACCCCTCCACTTT
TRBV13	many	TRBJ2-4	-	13	CASSLGAKNIQYF	TGTGCCAGCAGCCTGGGAGCTAAAAACATTCAGTACTTC
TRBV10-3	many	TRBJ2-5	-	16	CAINGGPRGDQETQYF	TGTGCCATCAACGGGGGGCCACGGGGCGATCAAGAGACCCAGTACTTC
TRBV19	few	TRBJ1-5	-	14	CASSITSDSQPQHF	TGTGCCAGTAGTATTACAAGCGATAGTCAGCCCCAGCATTTT
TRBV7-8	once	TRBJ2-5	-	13	CASSLTQEETQYF	TGTGCCAGCAGCTTAACCCAAGAGGAGACCCAGTACTTC
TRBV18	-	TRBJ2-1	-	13	CASSPPNDGEQFF	TGTGCCAGCTCACCACCGAATGACGGTGAGCAGTTCTTC
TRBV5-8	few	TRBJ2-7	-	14	CASSGRETSYEQYF	TGTGCCAGCAGCGGCCGGGAAACCTCCTACGAGCAGTACTTC
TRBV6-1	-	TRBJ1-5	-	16	CASSEKQGREDQPQHF	TGTGCCAGCAGCGAGAAACAGGGTCGGGAGGATCAGCCCCAGCATTTT
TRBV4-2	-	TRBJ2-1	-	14	CASGLGGAGDEQFF	TGTGCCAGCGGACTGGGGGGGGCGGGCGATGAGCAGTTCTTC
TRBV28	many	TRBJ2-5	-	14	CASSYGHKGETQYF	TGTGCCAGCAGTTATGGCCATAAGGGGGAGACCCAGTACTTC
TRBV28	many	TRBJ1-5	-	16	CASSADAKPSNQPQHF	TGTGCCAGCAGTGCTGACGCCAAGCCGAGCAATCAGCCCCAGCATTTT
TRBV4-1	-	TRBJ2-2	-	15	CASSQEMAPTGELFF	TGCGCCAGCAGCCAAGAGATGGCACCCACCGGGGAGCTGTTTTTT
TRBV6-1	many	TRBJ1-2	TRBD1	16	CASSDTASGGVDGYTF	TGTGCCAGCAGTGACACGGCGTCAGGGGGCGTGGATGGCTACACCTTC
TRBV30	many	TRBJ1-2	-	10	CAWDNYGYTF	TGTGCCTGGGACAACTATGGCTACACCTTC
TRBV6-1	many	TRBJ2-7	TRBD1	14	CATTLTGVMVEQYF	TGTGCCACAACATTGACAGGGGTTATGGTTGAGCAGTACTTC
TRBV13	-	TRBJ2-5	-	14	CASSLRRREETQYF	TGTGCCAGCAGCTTAAGGCGACGGGAGGAGACCCAGTACTTC
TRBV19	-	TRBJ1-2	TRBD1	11	CASRQGDGYTF	TGTGCCAGTAGACAGGGGGACGGCTACACCTTC
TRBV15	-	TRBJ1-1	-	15	CATRDSPFMNTEAFF	TGTGCCACCAGGGACAGCCCCTTCATGAACACTGAAGCTTTCTTT
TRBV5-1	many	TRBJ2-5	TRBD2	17	CASSSGLAGGRGETQYF	TGCGCCAGCAGCTCGGGACTAGCGGGGGGCCGGGGGGAGACCCAGTACTTC
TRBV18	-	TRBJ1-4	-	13	CASSPGINEKLFF	TGTGCCAGCTCACCGGGAATCAATGAAAAACTGTTTTTT
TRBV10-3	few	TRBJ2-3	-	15	CAISGRDGPLHTQYF	TGTGCCATCAGTGGTAGGGACGGACCCCTTCATACGCAGTATTTT
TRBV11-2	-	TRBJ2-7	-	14	CASSPLRSYNEQYF	TGTGCCAGCAGCCCCCTCCGTTCCTACAATGAGCAGTACTTC
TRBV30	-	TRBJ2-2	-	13	CAWAGNTGGELFF	TGTGCCTGGGCGGGAAACACGGGTGGGGAGCTGTTTTTT
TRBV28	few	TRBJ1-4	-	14	CASSLQGFNEKLFF	TGTGCCAGCAGTTTACAAGGATTTAATGAAAAACTGTTTTTT
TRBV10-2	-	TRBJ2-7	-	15	CASSDRHGEDYEQYF	TGCGCCAGCAGTGACCGGCACGGTGAAGACTACGAGCAGTACTTC
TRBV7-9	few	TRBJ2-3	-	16	CASSQWTDLGTDTQYF	TGTGCCAGCAGCCAGTGGACCGATTTGGGCACAGATACGCAGTATTTT
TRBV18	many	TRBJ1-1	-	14	CASSLLTVNTEAFF	TGTGCCAGCTCACTCTTGACTGTGAACACTGAAGCTTTCTTT
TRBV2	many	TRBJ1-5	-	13	CASSDRVRQPQHF	TGTGCCAGCAGTGACAGGGTACGACAGCCCCAGCATTTT
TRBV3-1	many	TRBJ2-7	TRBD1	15	CASSRTTGVGHEQYF	TGTGCCAGCAGCCGAACGACAGGGGTTGGTCACGAGCAGTACTTC
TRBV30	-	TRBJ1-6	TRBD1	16	CAWSAFGQVYNSPLHF	TGTGCCTGGAGTGCCTTCGGACAGGTCTATAATTCACCCCTCCACTTT
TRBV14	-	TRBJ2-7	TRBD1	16	CASSQDEGGPTYEQYF	TGTGCCAGCAGCCAAGATGAAGGGGGCCCTACCTACGAGCAGTACTTC
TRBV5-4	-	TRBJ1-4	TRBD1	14	CATRTQGRNEKLFF	TGTGCAACTCGTACACAGGGGCGGAATGAAAAACTGTTTTTT
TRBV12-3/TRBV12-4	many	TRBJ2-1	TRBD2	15	CASGPGLAGVLEQFF	TGTGCCAGCGGCCCGGGACTAGCGGGGGTTCTTGAGCAGTTCTTC
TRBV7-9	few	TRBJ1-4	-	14	CASSSTEGGEKLFF	TGTGCCAGCAGCTCTACCGAAGGAGGTGAAAAACTGTTTTTT
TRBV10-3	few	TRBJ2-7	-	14	CAISHPQGIYEQYF	TGTGCCATCAGCCATCCCCAAGGGATATACGAGCAGTACTTC